The entry below gives a single T cell receptor (beta chain) sequence along with its context. The clone's antigen remains unknown. One base away there is no much larger clone; base qualities are not given. Library prep was done by the immunoSEQ multiplex PCR assay. For the multiplex PCR, a mixture combining 60 forward primers for TCR Vbeta segments and 13 reverse primers for TCR Jbeta segments was used. Amplification of the CDR3 region of rearranged TCR beta genes was performed with a multiplex PCR assay on genomic DNA. Amplified TCR beta libraries were sequenced as 87-base-pair reads on the Illumina HiSeq System. Per the source publication's procedure: A later analysis counted some 80 million unique TCR beta chains across the roughly 700 repertoires, and some 11 million of these chains were shared by at least two donors. To remove PCR and sequencing errors, raw reads were error-corrected and collapsed into unique sequences using a nearest-neighbor algorithm that merged closely related sequences. To assign V, D and J gene segments, CDR3 sequences were aligned to IMGT reference sequences. For a sequence to be retained, a match of at least six nucleotides to both a V gene segment and a J gene segment was required. A rearrangement counted as productive if the CDR3 had no stop codons and remained in frame with V and J, and every other rearrangement counted as non-productive. Following IMGT convention, CDR3 was defined as the stretch from the second conserved V-encoded cysteine up to the conserved J-encoded phenylalanine. The earlier analysis of about 590 of the donors excluded sequences that lacked an unambiguous match to a single V gene segment. An earlier analysis of several hundred of the donors called V segments functional above 56.7% productive rearrangements and segregating when the between-donor standard deviation exceeded 5%. A statistical classification framework was developed to diagnose cytomegalovirus status using the catalog of TCR beta chain sequences. A later analysis assigned V and J genes by comparing TCR nucleotide sequences with IMGT/GENE-DB human TR gene sequences. The TCRdist pipeline was used in a later analysis to assign CDR3 sequences and most-parsimonious VDJ recombination scenarios. In a later analysis, each TCR beta chain was defined by its CDR3 amino acid sequence together with its V-gene family, and reads without a unique V-gene family were excluded. A later analysis removed 500 to 600 highly shared, low-generation-probability nucleotide sequences to deal with suspected cross-contamination and a sequencing artifact. A later analysis calculated a clonal expansion index for each public chain from normalized within-repertoire ranks of inferred template counts. Generation probabilities in a later analysis came from a VDJ recombination model fitted to out-of-frame rearrangements, and those results were checked against IGoR. In a later analysis, hypergeometric tests were used to score TCR-TCR, TCR-HLA and TCR-CMV co-occurrence, with a repertoire-size bias correction applied to TCR pairs. To estimate false discovery rates, a later analysis permuted the HLA or CMV assignments 20 times. In a later analysis, co-occurring TCRs were grouped with DBSCAN, and TCRdist sequence similarity was added when clustering was performed within HLA-allele-positive subsets. Repertoires with fewer than 30,000 or more than 120,000 public chains, plus five repertoires with anomalous nucleotide sharing, were excluded from co-occurrence clustering. The table was pulled from immuneACCESS by TCRdb, which kept in-frame rearrangements only. Such tables lose some clones; where checked, under half of the loss comes from unresolved V genes, and the rest has no known cause. Clone size and the V and J calls come from that table; the DNA yielded D and trimming. For this sample there are 97,000 or so clones; 60% to 80% appear just once. Of the sample, 8% to 10% is held by the ten largest clones.

The cohort comprised several hundred healthy bone marrow donors. At the time of sampling, every cohort member was nominally healthy, though immune exposures that went unrecorded were likely present. The donor tested CMV seropositive, placing the donor among the 250 to 350 seropositive members of the cohort. A peripheral blood sample was collected from each donor, and TCR beta sequencing was performed on peripheral blood mononuclear cells. The Qiagen DNeasy Blood Extraction Kit was used to extract genomic DNA from the blood cell samples. Between the V and J ends, shortened by 0 bases and 3 bases respectively, the junction contains 15 bases. The CDR3 sequence holds 17 residues, the cysteine and phenylalanine included. The entry retains the CDR3 DNA only, 51 bases that are in frame from base 1. The germline V gene specifies SGHAT as CDR1 and FQNNGV as CDR2. The entry originates in a study of cytomegalovirus exposure and HLA in healthy donors (dated 2017 in TCRdb). In the study overall: An earlier analysis of under 600 of the donors reported approximately 300 Gb of sequence data and roughly 110 million unique TCR beta sequences from about 179 million T cells. About 310 gigabases of sequencing data and approximately 93 million unique TCR sequences were included in an early release covering roughly 700 HLA-typed donors. The genetic ancestry cluster associated with self-reported Caucasian donors included approximately 85% of the roughly 390 genotyped donors. The study aimed to test whether signatures of past pathogen exposure could be identified by cataloging public T cell receptors. The T cell repertoires of under 750 subjects were profiled by immunosequencing and related to cytomegalovirus serostatus. Besides the first cohort of roughly 660 subjects, a separate validation cohort made up of 120 different subjects was used. The study combined high-throughput TCR immunosequencing, statistical association of individual TCRs with disease status, and machine learning to predict cytomegalovirus infection status. A later analysis re-analyzed previously published TCR beta repertoires from approximately 700 donors and added high-resolution HLA genotyping to study TCR occurrence patterns. In the later analysis, no new phenotypic data were used to find candidate immune exposures; instead, reliance was placed on TCR beta sequences and their occurrence across donors. An earlier analysis of some 500 of the donors applied high-throughput TCR beta sequencing to assess whether each TCR beta V gene segment acted as functional or pseudogenic. Donor age, sex, ethnicity and CMV serostatus were collected together with the repertoire data. Genome-wide SNP genotypes for about three fifths of the roughly 700 donors were used in a later genetic analysis, which treated that subset as a discovery cohort. Every discovery cohort repertoire had been produced on one sequencing platform. Both class I and class II loci were covered by HLA typing, at four-digit resolution. Typing coverage differed by locus: A, B, C, DRB1 and DQB1 were typed in about 620-630 donors, DQA1 in 500 to 550, DPA1 in 606, and DPB1 in 472. Five DR-DQ haplotypes were handled as single units for association and clustering because linkage in the cohort was strong. Across 300 to 400 genotyped donors of the cohort, an average of about 200,000 unique TCR beta nucleotide sequences per donor were sequenced, and roughly 20% of those sequences were non-productive. Overall study results and their limits: According to the authors, the approach could potentially be generalized to other disease states and immunological phenotypes. Three of the identified cytomegalovirus-associated TCR beta chains were confirmed in vitro to be specific for cytomegalovirus antigens. This cohort had only TCR beta chains sequenced, and the lack of alpha or paired-chain data limited which features could be detected. A further reported finding was that TCR beta sequences accurately predicted the HLA-A and HLA-B alleles for most subjects in the first cohort. Cytomegalovirus status was reported to be diagnosed by the classifier with high specificity and sensitivity in both the original and validation cohorts. Because counts were too low, about 18 rarely observed V segments, including chromosome 9 orphons, were left out of the earlier analysis of 587 of the donors. Linkage disequilibrium might explain the correlated functional status among segregating V segments, but an unknown experimental factor could not be ruled out. Sequencing depth was assumed to be roughly uniform across donors in the presence/absence analyses, though that assumption may not hold. A later analysis found that HLA-associated TCR beta chains were more clonally expanded and had lower generation probabilities than equally common non-associated chains. The only immune exposure information available for the cohort was CMV serostatus. Some IMGT-functional V segments, including TRBV6-2 and TRBV6-3, could not be told apart with the 87-base-pair reads, so those segments were excluded. A later analysis found that TCR association rates varied across HLA loci, with DRB1 alleles showing the most associated TCRs and HLA-C alleles the fewest. Several of the top co-occurrence clusters appeared to be linked to parvovirus B19, influenza, CMV and Epstein-Barr virus, according to a later analysis. An earlier analysis of some 560 of the donors showed that most TCR beta V segments appeared in productive rearrangements either about 90% or about 30% of the time, which broadly matched IMGT annotations. A group of highly shared sequence variants was considered likely to be a technical artifact of the sequencing pipeline. At a false discovery rate of 0.05, a later analysis linked about 16,000 TCR beta sequences to specific HLA alleles. When HLA alleles, especially DR and DQ, strongly co-occurred, TCR associations were difficult to assign to individual alleles. According to a later genetic analysis, donors in an Asian-associated ancestry cluster had fewer N-insertions in productive TCRs than the roughly 670-donor mean. V-gene and J-gene trimming of TCR beta chains was associated with a missense DCLRE1C variant in a later genetic analysis, and the association was replicated in an independent cohort. Most TCR sequences were observed very rarely across donors, whereas some public TCRs were present in many individuals. The study listed 164 TCR beta chains as associated with cytomegalovirus. Because HLA typing was missing for some donors at each locus, association tests included only the typed subset. Most CMV-associated TCR beta chains appeared to be HLA-restricted in a later analysis, and the HLA associations seemed to be driven largely by CMV exposure.

The receptor was derived from a male donor in good health and CMV-seropositive. Sequenced input: PBMCs. This sequence uses TRBV11-2 and TRBJ2-1; tentative D gene TRBD2, with 6 bases matching. The nucleotides read TGTGCCAGCAGCTTAGATCTTGGGCGGAGGGGCTACAATGAGCAGTTCTTC. Its amino acids are CASSLDLGRRGYNEQFF.